A single sample is the source of the 23 T cell receptor beta chains below, sequenced in a study of vaccination and CD4 T cells after COVID-19. The sample's treatment: roughly 10-day PBMC culture with coronavirus spike peptide pools or control peptides (ViraFEST assay). The Oncomine TCR Beta short-read assay sequenced DNA from cultured CD4+ T cells. A single record per CDR3 protein comes from TCRdb applying MiXCR to the PCR reads. The data contain approximately 17,000 distinct CDR3 sequences, around three fifths of them singletons. Their antigens remain unidentified. Sequenced: CD4+ T cells from blood, cultured in vitro. Source of these receptors: a human donor who had recovered from COVID-19.

The V gene is TRBV28, the J gene TRBJ1-2; 8 bases map to TRBD1. The CDR3 is 14 residues long. The trim removed 5 bases at V and 8 bases at J, leaving 10 bases unmatched. The germline gives CDR1 MDHEN, CDR2 SYDVKM. CDR3 loop: CASSPGQAWGGYTF. CDR3 DNA sequence: TGTGCCAGCAGTCCGGGACAGGCCTGGGGGGGCTACACCTTC.

The genes are TRBV10-3 and TRBJ1-1; no definite D call. This CDR3 is 12 amino acids long. Germline CDR1 ENHRY, CDR2 SYGVKD. V shed 0 bases and J shed 11 bases, with 10 bases lying between them. In DNA form, the CDR3 reads TGTGCCATCAGTGAGTCGGTGCGGAGGGCTTTCTTT. Translating gives CAISESVRRAFF.

J is TRBJ2-5 and V is TRBV5-1, with 10 bases lining up with TRBD1. V was pared by 3 bases and J by 4 bases, with 6 bases of the junction left unmatched. The CDR3 length is 15 residues. Germline loops: CDR1 SGHRS, CDR2 YFSETQ. The CDR3: CASSSGQGFGETQYF. CDR3 DNA: TGCGCCAGCAGCTCGGGACAGGGGTTTGGAGAGACCCAGTACTTC. Supplemented by reference TRBV5-1 and TRBJ2-5, the full variable domain reads KAGVTQTPRYLIKTRGQQVTLSCSPISGHRSVSWYQQTPGQGLQFLFEYFSETQRNKGNFPGRFSGRQFSNSRSEMNVSTLELGDSALYLCASSSGQGFGETQYFGPGTRLLVL.

This clonotype has a handful of counts. The chain combines TRBV5-4 with TRBJ2-1, with TRBD2 matching 10 bases. CDR3 length: 15 amino acids. The germline V gene encodes CDR1 SGHNT and CDR2 YYREEE (reference sequence). The junction had 7 bases not matched to a gene; V was cut back by 2 bases and J by 8 bases. The CDR3 spells CASSFKLAGVDEQFF. The CDR3 bases are TGTGCCAGCAGCTTTAAGCTAGCGGGAGTCGATGAGCAGTTCTTC.

This clonotype was detected only a few times. This chain uses TRBV7-8 with TRBJ2-5; TRBD1 matches 8 bases. After removal of 7 bases from V and 5 bases from J, the junction contained 9 bases not matched to a gene. The CDR3 length is 14 residues. Germline V CDR1 and CDR2: SGHVS, FQNEAQ. CDR3 sequence reads: CASTVTGAGETQYF. In DNA, the CDR3 is TGTGCCAGCACCGTGACAGGGGCTGGCGAGACCCAGTACTTC.

The V gene is TRBV7-2, the J gene TRBJ1-5; D remains unclear. CDR1 and CDR2 (germline): SGHTA, FQGNSA. The CDR3 consists of 13 residues. V lost 3 bases to trimming and J lost 5 bases, with 8 bases between them. CDR3 region: CASSFSMDQPQHF. Here the CDR3 DNA reads TGTGCCAGCAGCTTTTCGATGGATCAGCCCCAGCATTTT.

The V gene is TRBV24-1, the J gene TRBJ2-7; perhaps TRBD2 as D (7 bases). CDR3 length: 12 amino acids. The germline V gene encodes CDR1 KGHDR and CDR2 SFDVKD. V was trimmed by 9 bases and J by 6 bases, leaving 14 bases between them. The CDR3 bases are TGTGCCACCGGGGGGGGCACGGGCGAGCAGTACTTC. It specifies CATGGGTGEQYF.

The CDR3 region has the DNA TGTGCCAGCAGCTTGCGGGACTCTGGCTACACCTTC. Amino acids: CASSLRDSGYTF. The rearrangement joins TRBV7-9 to TRBJ1-2; TRBD1 is a possible D gene (5 bases). The germline V gene has CDR1 SEHNR and CDR2 FQNEAQ (reference sequence). V was shortened by 3 bases and J by 7 bases, with 9 bases between the two germline ends. The CDR3 runs to 12 residues.

V and J are TRBV11-3 and TRBJ2-5; D is possibly TRBD1 (6 bases). Trimming removed 3 bases at V and 1 base at J, with 30 bases between. Germline V gives CDR1 SGHNT, CDR2 YENEEA. The CDR3 loop spans 21 amino acids. The chain's CDR3 is CASSFYAQVSWTETSQETQYF. The CDR3 nucleotides read TGTGCCAGCAGCTTCTACGCCCAAGTATCGTGGACAGAAACCTCCCAAGAGACCCAGTACTTC.

The DNA of the CDR3 is TGTGCCAGCAGCTTATTTCTAGGGAGCGGCAATCAGCCCCAGCATTTT. It encodes CASSLFLGSGNQPQHF. The V and J genes are TRBV7-8 and TRBJ1-5, with no clear D. Germline CDR1 reads SGHVS; CDR2 reads FQNEAQ. Between the trimmed V and J ends, which lost 2 bases and 2 bases, there was a span of 13 bases. The CDR3 consists of 16 residues.

This chain's CDR3 is CASLDRDYGYTF. In DNA form, the CDR3 reads TGTGCCAGCCTGGACCGAGACTATGGCTACACCTTC. The chain links TRBV28 to TRBJ1-2; D unclear. CDR1 and CDR2 from the germline V gene are MDHEN and SYDVKM. V was pared by 8 bases and J by 3 bases, with 10 bases between. The CDR3 contains 12 residues.

This clonotype has only a few counts. The chain has TRBV5-4 and TRBJ1-1, with TRBD1 identical over 7 bases. V was clipped by 4 bases and J by 1 base; unmatched bases: 13. Germline assignment: CDR1 SGHNT and CDR2 YYREEE (reference sequence). This CDR3 is built from 17 residues. DNA of the CDR3: TGTGCCAGCAGCCCTGAACCACCGGGACAGCGGAACACTGAAGCTTTCTTT. Translated: CASSPEPPGQRNTEAFF.

The chain recombines TRBV2 with TRBJ2-2; 7 bases map to TRBD1. The CDR3 runs 14 residues. V gave up 5 bases and J gave up 1 base; unmatched junction bases: 1. Germline V gives CDR1 SNHLY, CDR2 FYNNEI. Here the CDR3 reads CASSWTGNTGELFF. The DNA of the CDR3 is TGTGCCAGCAGTTGGACAGGGAACACCGGGGAGCTGTTTTTT.

The chain is built from TRBV10-3 and TRBJ2-2, with D possibly being TRBD1 or TRBD2 (6 bases each). Germline loops: CDR1 ENHRY, CDR2 SYGVKD. V dropped 5 bases and J dropped 3 bases, with 10 bases sitting between them. The CDR3 loop spans 14 amino acids. CDR3 loop: CAISSEGDTGELFF. CDR3 DNA sequence: TGTGCCATCAGTTCGGAGGGGGACACCGGGGAGCTGTTTTTT.

This chain connects TRBV10-3 to TRBJ2-7; D ambiguous. The CDR3 runs 12 residues. V dropped 3 bases and J dropped 5 bases, with 8 bases sitting between them. CDR1 and CDR2 from the germline V gene are ENHRY and SYGVKD. CDR3 nucleotide sequence: TGTGCCATCAGTGACATCAGTGACGAGCAGTACTTC. Translating gives CAISDISDEQYF.

The chain carries TRBV6-1 and TRBJ2-5; D is perhaps TRBD1 or TRBD2 (5 bases each). The germline V gene encodes CDR1 MNHNS and CDR2 SASEGT. The CDR3 is made up of 15 amino acids. The germline V and J ends were trimmed by 6 bases and 1 base, with 15 bases remaining between them. The CDR3 sequence is CASSATGTSQETQYF. CDR3 coding DNA: TGTGCCAGCAGCGCTACCGGGACCTCCCAAGAGACCCAGTACTTC.

This chain links TRBV27 with TRBJ1-4; tentative D call: TRBD1 (5 bases). Trimming cost V 6 bases and J 5 bases, with 7 bases left between them. This CDR3 spans 12 amino acids. In germline, CDR1 is MNHEY, CDR2 SMNVEV (reference sequence). Written as DNA, the CDR3 is TGTGCCAGCAGGGGGGGGAATGAAAAACTGTTTTTT. This codes for CASRGGNEKLFF.

This chain links TRBV2 with TRBJ2-7; 11 nucleotides align to TRBD1. Per the germline V gene, CDR1 is SNHLY and CDR2 is FYNNEI. V dropped 6 bases and J dropped 5; count of bases not matched to a gene: 3. The CDR3 has 13 amino acids. The CDR3 region is CASRLGQGDEQYF. As DNA, the CDR3 is TGTGCCAGCAGACTGGGACAGGGGGACGAGCAGTACTTC.

In its sample, this clonotype was seen a few times. The rearrangement links TRBV28 to TRBJ1-2; 7 nucleotides agree with TRBD1. The CDR3 contains 13 residues. The germline V gene encodes CDR1 MDHEN and CDR2 SYDVKM. Trimming took 7 bases from V and 4 from J; bases not matched to a gene: 6. The DNA of the CDR3 is TGTGCCAGCACCCAGGGGGGTATCTATGGCTACACCTTC. As protein: CASTQGGIYGYTF.

The rearrangement joins TRBV7-3 to TRBJ2-1; D call uncertain. Trimming cost V 0 bases and J 0 bases, with 6 bases left between them. This CDR3 has 15 residues. CDR1 SGHTA and CDR2 FQGTGA come from the germline V gene. CDR3 nucleotide sequence: TGTGCCAGCAGCTTAACGGGCGCCTCCTACAATGAGCAGTTCTTC. Translation gives CASSLTGASYNEQFF. Drawing the rest from reference TRBV7-3 and TRBJ2-1, the complete variable domain is GAGVSQTPSNKVTEKGKYVELRCDPISGHTALYWYRQSLGQGPEFLIYFQGTGAADDSGLPNDRFFAVRPEGSVSTLKIQRTERGDSAVYLCASSLTGASYNEQFFGPGTRLTVL.

The chain couples TRBV30 to TRBJ2-1, with D hard to call. The CDR3 runs to 12 residues. Per germline, CDR1 GTSNPN and CDR2 SVGIG (reference sequence). V was trimmed by 2 bases and J by 7 bases, leaving 9 bases between them. The CDR3 loop reads CAWSPQLNEQFF. DNA of the CDR3: TGTGCCTGGAGTCCCCAACTGAATGAGCAGTTCTTC.

The CDR3 DNA reads TGCAGTGCCCCCCAGGGTAGGGACGACTCACCCCTCCACTTT. Protein sequence: CSAPQGRDDSPLHF. V usage is TRBV20-1 and J usage is TRBJ1-6; D possibly corresponds to TRBD1 (5 bases). Trimming took off 6 bases at V and 10 bases at J, with 19 bases between the two ends. Germline V gives CDR1 DFQATT, CDR2 SNEGSKA (reference sequence). This CDR3 has 14 residues.

The CDR3 reads CASRLAGEAGELFF. The CDR3 DNA is TGTGCCAGCAGACTAGCGGGAGAGGCCGGGGAGCTGTTTTTT. The V gene is TRBV4-2, the J gene TRBJ2-2, with TRBD2 matching over 11 bases. The CDR3 sequence is 14 residues long. Germline V gene data show CDR1 as LGHNA and CDR2 as YNFKEQ. V shed 6 bases and J 6 bases; nucleotides not matched to a gene: 3.